A selection of T cell receptor beta chains follows, all from one sample in a study of blood T cell repertoires in COVID-19. Repertoires were generated with immunoSEQ multiplex PCR, while TCRdb's copy carries only in-frame clones and drops some. This repertoire shows tens of thousands of clones, approximately 90% found once; its top ten account for over 0.95%. The sequencing input was peripheral blood. Source of these receptors: a woman aged 55-69 years with acute or convalescent COVID-19. Each CDR3 is given with its conserved first and last residue. A D gene is named only where the DNA matches it firmly.

j_gene: TRBJ1-5
v_gene: TRBV29-1
d_gene: .
CDR3aa: CSVGGDSNQPQHF

j_gene: TRBJ2-1
v_gene: TRBV7-8
d_gene: TRBD2
CDR3aa: CASSLEAGGGYNEQFF

j_gene: TRBJ1-1
v_gene: TRBV30
d_gene: .
CDR3aa: CAWGQNTEAFF

j_gene: TRBJ2-2
v_gene: TRBV6-2/TRBV6-3
d_gene: .
CDR3aa: CASSRLANTGELFF

j_gene: TRBJ2-3
v_gene: TRBV6-7
d_gene: TRBD2
CDR3aa: CASSYPGTSRFWDTQYF

j_gene: TRBJ2-1
v_gene: TRBV7-7
d_gene: TRBD2
CDR3aa: CASSLNPAGEQFF

j_gene: TRBJ1-4
v_gene: TRBV9
d_gene: .
CDR3aa: CASTPGNSDEKLFF

j_gene: TRBJ1-2
v_gene: TRBV19
d_gene: TRBD1
CDR3aa: CASSTGQGMFGYTF

j_gene: TRBJ2-5
v_gene: TRBV5-1
d_gene: .
CDR3aa: CASSLAGNSQETQYF

j_gene: TRBJ1-2
v_gene: TRBV5-4
d_gene: .
CDR3aa: CASSLGSAGFDYGYTF

j_gene: TRBJ1-1
v_gene: TRBV19
d_gene: TRBD1
CDR3aa: CASSIDGTGRAFF

j_gene: TRBJ1-5
v_gene: TRBV5-3
d_gene: .
CDR3aa: CARSLGGRGQPQHF

j_gene: TRBJ2-5
v_gene: TRBV7-9
d_gene: TRBD2
CDR3aa: CASSLSPSGGQETQYF

j_gene: TRBJ1-6
v_gene: TRBV21-1
d_gene: .
CDR3aa: CASSIIQGAGSPLHF

j_gene: TRBJ1-2
v_gene: TRBV10-2
d_gene: .
CDR3aa: CASSDNRAYGYTF

j_gene: TRBJ2-2
v_gene: TRBV4-1
d_gene: TRBD1
CDR3aa: CASSQEGQGRTGELFF

j_gene: TRBJ2-3
v_gene: TRBV5-4
d_gene: TRBD1
CDR3aa: CASSSDRLTSTDTQYF

j_gene: TRBJ2-1
v_gene: TRBV10-3
d_gene: TRBD2
CDR3aa: CAISESLAGSGEQFF

j_gene: TRBJ1-2
v_gene: TRBV7-9
d_gene: TRBD1
CDR3aa: CASSLEQGVNYGYTF

j_gene: TRBJ2-6
v_gene: TRBV6-2/TRBV6-3
d_gene: TRBD1
CDR3aa: CASSAGGAGANVLTF

j_gene: TRBJ1-5
v_gene: TRBV20-1
d_gene: TRBD1
CDR3aa: CSASLGQGRNQPQHF

j_gene: TRBJ1-4
v_gene: TRBV7-5
d_gene: .
CDR3aa: CVRSRQDRRTNEKLFF

j_gene: TRBJ2-2
v_gene: TRBV3-1/TRBV3-2
d_gene: TRBD1
CDR3aa: CASSQDRDRGRDTGELFF

j_gene: TRBJ1-2
v_gene: TRBV30
d_gene: TRBD1
CDR3aa: CAWAETYRGDGYTF

j_gene: TRBJ2-1
v_gene: TRBV11-2
d_gene: .
CDR3aa: CASSLEEPSEQFF

j_gene: TRBJ1-2
v_gene: TRBV6-4
d_gene: TRBD1
CDR3aa: CASSSGTGFGYTF

j_gene: TRBJ1-4
v_gene: TRBV15
d_gene: .
CDR3aa: CATSRPGTSGKLFF

j_gene: TRBJ2-1
v_gene: TRBV11-3
d_gene: TRBD1
CDR3aa: CASSLTGGSEQFF

j_gene: TRBJ1-3
v_gene: TRBV19
d_gene: .
CDR3aa: CASRETGPGNTIYF

j_gene: TRBJ1-5
v_gene: TRBV6-1
d_gene: .
CDR3aa: CASSDGRGYQPQHF

j_gene: TRBJ2-2
v_gene: TRBV2
d_gene: TRBD2
CDR3aa: CASVGTIYTGELFF

j_gene: TRBJ1-1
v_gene: TRBV18
d_gene: .
CDR3aa: CASSLGGGAAEAFF

j_gene: TRBJ2-3
v_gene: TRBV19
d_gene: TRBD2
CDR3aa: CASSKLAGGGTDTQYF

j_gene: TRBJ2-1
v_gene: TRBV3-1/TRBV3-2
d_gene: .
CDR3aa: CASSQDLARAITGNNEQFF

j_gene: TRBJ1-6
v_gene: TRBV6-5
d_gene: .
CDR3aa: CASSYRSQGNSPLHF

j_gene: TRBJ1-1
v_gene: TRBV2
d_gene: TRBD1
CDR3aa: CASRGQGYTEAFF